A single sample is the source of the 7 T cell receptor beta chains below, sequenced in a study of shared clonotypes between healthy human individuals. Clones were read by immunoSEQ multiplex PCR, and TCRdb kept only the in-frame ones, dropping some. This sample carries approximately 980,000 clones, more than 75% of them seen once, and the ten largest clones take around 1.5%. The sequenced material came from memory CD4+ T cells sorted from blood. Subset of the sample: CD45RA-negative fraction. Every receptor here comes from a man aged 18 to 35 in good health.

V usage is TRBV7-9 and J usage is TRBJ1-4; D call uncertain. The CDR3 is made up of 15 amino acids. Germline loops: CDR1 SEHNR, CDR2 FQNEAQ (reference sequence). Trimming shortened V by 5 bases and J by 2 bases, and 12 bases separated the two germline ends. In DNA, the CDR3 is TGTGCCAGCAGCGCCTCACTGCTTACTAATGAAAAACTGTTTTTT. As protein: CASSASLLTNEKLFF. Full variable domain (remainder filled in from reference TRBV7-9 and TRBJ1-4): DTGVSQNPRHKITKRGQNVTFRCDPISEHNRLYWYRQTLGQGPEFLTYFQNEAQLEKSRLLSDRFSAERPKGSFSTLEIQRTEQGDSAMYLCASSASLLTNEKLFFGSGTQLSVL.

Turning to this clone: Other DNA sequences from this sample encode an identical CDR3 as well. The chain links TRBV25-1 to TRBJ1-4; D not resolved. The CDR3 length is 15 residues. CDR1 is MGHDK, CDR2 SYGVNS, per germline. V was clipped by 1 base and J by 7 bases, with 13 bases between them. The CDR3 nucleotides read TGTGCCAGCAGTGAATCCCGAGGGTTTGGTGAAAAACTGTTTTTT. Translation gives CASSESRGFGEKLFF.

This chain joins TRBV5-8 and TRBJ1-3; D remains ambiguous. Between the trimmed V and J ends, which lost 1 base and 0 bases, there was a span of 8 bases. The length of the CDR3 is 15 residues. The V gene's germline CDR1 is SGHTS and CDR2 YDEGEE. This CDR3 reads CASSLYTRSGNTIYF. The CDR3 nucleotides read TGTGCCAGCAGCTTGTACACTCGCTCTGGAAACACCATATATTTT.

The chain joins TRBV5-1 to TRBJ1-1, with a weak D call TRBD1 (5 bases). V was cut by 3 bases and J by 3 bases, with 15 bases left in between. Germline assignment: CDR1 SGHRS and CDR2 YFSETQ. The CDR3 totals 15 residues. CDR3 sequence: CASSSLQGGDTEAFF. The CDR3, as DNA: TGCGCCAGCAGCTCTCTTCAGGGAGGGGACACTGAAGCTTTCTTT.

This clone was seen more than once but under ten times. V and J are TRBV5-4 and TRBJ2-1, with TRBD1 matching 9 bases. Looked up from germline, CDR1 is SGHNT and CDR2 is YYREEE (reference sequence). CDR3 size: 13 residues. Trimming took 5 bases from V and 6 from J; bases not matched to a gene: 3. CDR3 in amino acids: CASSTQGANEQFF. The CDR3 nucleotides read TGTGCCAGCAGTACACAGGGGGCCAATGAGCAGTTCTTC. The variable domain in full, with the rest retrieved from reference TRBV5-4 and TRBJ2-1, is ETGVTQSPTHLIKTRGQQVTLRCSSQSGHNTVSWYQQALGQGPQFIFQYYREEENGRGNFPPRFSGLQFPNYSSELNVNALELDDSALYLCASSTQGANEQFFGPGTRLTVL.

This chain joins TRBV2 and TRBJ2-5, with D possibly being TRBD1 or TRBD2 (6 bases each). V was trimmed by 0 bases and J by 5 bases, leaving 13 bases between them. The CDR3 has 15 amino acids. Per germline, CDR1 SNHLY and CDR2 FYNNEI. This chain's CDR3 is CASSEALGGRETQYF. The CDR3 DNA follows: TGTGCCAGCAGTGAAGCGCTTGGGGGGCGTGAGACCCAGTACTTC.

The CDR3 region is CAATRGTYTDTQYF. In DNA form, the CDR3 reads TGTGCCGCGACGAGAGGGACCTACACAGATACGCAGTATTTT. The J gene is TRBJ2-3, the V gene TRBV5-8, with D perhaps given as TRBD1 or TRBD2 (5 bases each). Trimming pared 10 bases from V and 2 bases from J, leaving 17 bases between. The CDR3 is 14 residues long. Per the germline V gene, CDR1 is SGHTS and CDR2 is YDEGEE.